Sequencing of this T cell receptor beta chain was carried out in a study of cytomegalovirus exposure and HLA in healthy donors. The CDR3 has 15 residues. Germline V gives CDR1 MNHNY, CDR2 SVGAGI (reference sequence). V shed 5 bases, J shed 9 bases, and the junction held 12 bases outside the gene matches. A few counts support this clone. Primers: 60 Vbeta forward and 13 Jbeta reverse. TCRdb's copy holds only in-frame clones and misses some; the assay was immunoSEQ multiplex PCR. The table shows 150,000 to 200,000 clones, with 80% to 85% occurring only once. The chain recombines TRBV6-6 with TRBJ2-1; 8 bases align to TRBD2. The sequence came from a man aged 45-60 years in good health and CMV-seropositive. The sequencing sample was made of PBMCs. CDR3: CASSEGTSLVREQFF. The CDR3 nucleotides are TGTGCCAGCAGTGAGGGGACTAGTTTAGTTCGTGAGCAGTTCTTC.